The clone carrying this T cell receptor (beta chain) was observed a handful of times. This record belongs to a study of CD8+CD57+ T cells in acquired aplastic anemia. CDR3 and TCR beta VDJ profiling relied on genomic DNA as the template. TCRdb passed the reads through MiXCR, listing each CDR3 protein once. The table lists 200,000 or so distinct CDR3 sequences, 64% of them singletons, with around 46% in the top ten. The germline CDR1 and CDR2 sequences are SGHVS and FQNEAQ. The V end lost 3 bases, the J end lost 4 bases, and 12 bases lay between the germline ends. The CDR3 runs 14 residues. The chain is built from TRBV7-8 and TRBJ2-5; D is perhaps TRBD1 (8 bases). The receptor comes from a human donor with severe aplastic anemia or a healthy control (not recorded which). Sequenced material: sorted CD4+, CD8+, or CD8+CD57+ T cells (not recorded which) from PBMCs. CDR3 protein: CASSLNRGGETQYF. The CDR3 coding sequence is TGTGCCAGCAGCTTGAACAGGGGGGGAGAGACCCAGTACTTC.